This T cell receptor beta chain stems from a study of breast tumors, draining lymph nodes, adjacent tissues. Study-level results: Compared with basal-like, luminal-like tumors shared significantly more repertoire with nontumor tissue. Tumor repertoires ranked between lymph nodes and nontumor tissue in diversity, with V and J gene preferences. Findings are consistent with lymph node origin and intratumoral expansion of most tumor T cells. Data only fit, rather than demonstrated, lymph node origin of most tumor T cells.

One entry per CDR3 protein results from TCRdb running MiXCR on the multiplex PCR reads. This table has approximately 88,000 distinct CDR3 sequences, around 30% appearing once. Worth noting for this clonotype: Its antigen remains unknown.

Axillary draining lymph nodes of breast cancer patients supplied the node samples. The clonotype originates from a female donor with breast cancer. Some clones in this sample may be carry-over from other donors' samples. The sample was axillary lymph node tissue.

Here the CDR3 reads CSVSNSAGYEQYF. The DNA of the CDR3 is TGCAGCGTGTCTAACTCAGCGGGCTACGAGCAGTACTTC. The rearrangement joins TRBV29-1 to TRBJ2-7; a weak D match, TRBD2 (6 bases). The CDR3 runs 13 residues. Looked up from germline, CDR1 is SQVTM and CDR2 is ANQGSEA. The V end was cut by 6 bases, the J end by 3 bases, with 15 bases between.